This T cell receptor beta chain emerged from a study of cytomegalovirus exposure and HLA in healthy donors. A note on this clone: Its antigen is not known.

The study's findings and limits: A previous analysis found most TCR beta V segments productive roughly 87% or roughly 30% of the time. Using a false discovery rate of 0.05, a later analysis showed that about 16,000 TCR beta sequences were associated with HLA alleles. Roughly uniform depth of sequencing across donors was assumed in presence/absence analyses.

V was cut by 0 bases and J by 3 bases, with 6 bases left in between. The CDR3 is 13 residues long. Germline V gene lookup returns CDR1 GTSNPN and CDR2 SVGIG (reference sequence). Both 60 Vbeta primers and 13 Jbeta primers went into the PCR. The method was immunoSEQ multiplex PCR; TCRdb's version includes in-frame clones alone and lacks a portion of them. The data show about 200,000 clones, 75% to 90% seen once. Sequencing was performed on PBMCs. This TCR was sampled from a woman aged 25 to 45 in good health and CMV-seronegative. The chain recombines TRBV30 with TRBJ2-1; D ambiguous. The CDR3 reads CAWSVEHYNEQFF. The CDR3 coding sequence is TGTGCCTGGAGTGTAGAACACTACAATGAGCAGTTCTTC.